This note documents a single T cell receptor beta chain sequence. What it binds is not known. Measured with immunoSEQ multiplex PCR; TCRdb has only the in-frame clones, and not every one. The data contain roughly 2.2 million clones, just under 95% of them singletons. The data originate from a study of shared clonotypes between healthy human individuals. General study findings and limits: Across a few donors, naive CD4 shared around 5%, naive CD8 3.5% to 4%, memory CD4 roughly 2.4%, memory CD8 0.4%.

There are 13 residues in the CDR3. The germline CDR1 and CDR2 sequences are SGHNT and YENEEA. After removal of 3 bases from V and 10 bases from J, the junction contained 4 bases not matched to a gene. The specimen sequenced was naive CD4+ T cells from PBMCs. The sample's subset: CD45RA+ positively selected. This clonotype originated in a man between 18 and 29 years old in good health. Some clones in this sample may be carry-over from other donors' samples. The chain employs TRBV11-3 and TRBJ2-1, with 9 nucleotides matching TRBD2. The CDR3 bases are TGTGCCAGCAGCTTGGGACTAGCCCGGGAGCAGTTCTTC. This translates into CASSLGLAREQFF.